This T cell receptor beta chain was profiled in a study of Tregs in tolerant kidney transplant recipients. Clones were sequenced by immunoSEQ multiplex PCR, and TCRdb holds only the in-frame ones, with some missing. Here the sample spans some 55,000 clones, 80% to 90% being singletons. CDR1 is LNHDA, CDR2 SQIVND, per germline (reference sequence). The CDR3 is 14 amino acids. Trimming removed 10 bases from V and 2 bases from J, with 15 bases in between. Unstimulated regulatory T cells (CD4+CD25+CD127-), CD4+CD25- non-regulatory cells, CD4 and CD8 cells were FACS-sorted from thawed PBMCs. The source of this sequence is a human donor who received a combined kidney and bone marrow transplant. V is TRBV19 and J is TRBJ1-3; a possible D gene is TRBD1 (6 bases). The sample in question was Tregs from blood, obtained before the transplant. Here the CDR3 DNA reads TGTGCCACGTCGAGAGACAGGCCTGGAAACACCATATATTTT. This translates into CATSRDRPGNTIYF.